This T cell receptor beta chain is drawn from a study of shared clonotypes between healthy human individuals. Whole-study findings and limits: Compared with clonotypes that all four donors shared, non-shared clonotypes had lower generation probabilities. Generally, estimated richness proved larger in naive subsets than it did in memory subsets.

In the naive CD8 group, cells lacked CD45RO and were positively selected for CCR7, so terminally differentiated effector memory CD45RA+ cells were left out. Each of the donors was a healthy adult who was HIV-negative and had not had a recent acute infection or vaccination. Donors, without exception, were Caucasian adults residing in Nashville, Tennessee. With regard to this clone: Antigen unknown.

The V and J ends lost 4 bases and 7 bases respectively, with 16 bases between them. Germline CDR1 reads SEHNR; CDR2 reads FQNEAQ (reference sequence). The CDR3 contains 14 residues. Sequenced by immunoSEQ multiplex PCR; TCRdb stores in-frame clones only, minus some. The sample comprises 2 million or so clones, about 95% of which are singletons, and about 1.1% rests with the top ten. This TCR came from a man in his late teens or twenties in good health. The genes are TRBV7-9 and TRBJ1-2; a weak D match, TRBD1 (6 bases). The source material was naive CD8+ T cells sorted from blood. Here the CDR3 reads CASSSSTGPSGYTF. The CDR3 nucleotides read TGTGCCAGCAGCTCATCAACAGGGCCCTCTGGCTACACCTTC.